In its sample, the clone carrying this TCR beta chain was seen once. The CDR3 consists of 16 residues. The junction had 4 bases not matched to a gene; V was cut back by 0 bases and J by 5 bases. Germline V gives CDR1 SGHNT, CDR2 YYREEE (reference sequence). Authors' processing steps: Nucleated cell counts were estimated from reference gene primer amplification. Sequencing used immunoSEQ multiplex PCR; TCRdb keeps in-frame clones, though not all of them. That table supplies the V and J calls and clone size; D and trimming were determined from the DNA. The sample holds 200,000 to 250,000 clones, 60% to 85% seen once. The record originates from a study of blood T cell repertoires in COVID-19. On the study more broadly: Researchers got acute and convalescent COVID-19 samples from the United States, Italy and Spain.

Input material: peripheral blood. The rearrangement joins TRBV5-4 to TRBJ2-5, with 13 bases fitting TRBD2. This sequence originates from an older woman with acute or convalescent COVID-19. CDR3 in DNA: TGTGCCAGCAGCTTGGCAGGGACTAGCGGGACGGAGACCCAGTACTTC. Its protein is CASSLAGTSGTETQYF.